The TCR beta chain under discussion was sequenced for a study of cytomegalovirus exposure and HLA in healthy donors. Every donor was a healthy person donating bone marrow. The CDR3 runs 17 residues. Per germline, CDR1 SEHNR and CDR2 FQNEAQ (reference sequence). Trimming took off 2 bases at V and 2 bases at J, with 15 bases between the two ends. Whole-study results and caveats: Later findings reportedly placed an Asian-associated ancestry cluster below the roughly 690-donor mean for N-insertions. Many donors shared some public TCRs, even though most TCR sequences were rare. Productive status was seen about 90% or about 30% of the time for most TCR beta V segments in an earlier analysis.

Regarding this clone: What it binds is not known.

The PCR contained 60 Vbeta and 13 Jbeta primers. The protocol was immunoSEQ multiplex PCR, while the TCRdb copy is restricted to in-frame clones and leaves out a portion. The table records about 110,000 clones, 60% to 80% of them present only once. The receptor's source is a boy younger than 18 in good health and CMV-seronegative. The sample taken for sequencing was PBMCs. The rearrangement links TRBV7-9 to TRBJ1-4, with a weak D call TRBD1 (6 bases). CDR3 amino acids: CASSLLARGGTNEKLFF. In nucleotides, the CDR3 is TGTGCCAGCAGCTTATTGGCCAGGGGCGGCACTAATGAAAAACTGTTTTTT.